This T cell receptor (beta chain) is drawn from a study of tumor-infiltrating lymphocytes in primary liver carcinoma. Study background: Tumors were stage T1-T3 N0M0, about 4 to 11 cm across.

The researchers produced TCR beta cDNA from around 500 ng total RNA with a constant-region primer. Modified slightly, ARM-PCR produced TCR beta libraries over three nested multiplex PCR rounds. TCRdb re-called the multiplex PCR reads through MiXCR, storing one row per CDR3 protein. The sample has 320,000 or so distinct CDR3 sequences, 65% seen once. Unsorted whole blood yielded blood RNA, and germline DNA was extracted as well. Material: peripheral blood. The TCR originated in a man aged 40-55 years with primary liver carcinoma and hepatitis B virus infection.

The CDR3 loop reads CAISVPGTSESTNNNEQFF. CDR3 nucleotide sequence: TGTGCCATCAGTGTTCCCGGGACTAGCGAGAGCACAAACAACAATGAGCAGTTCTTC. This chain links TRBV10-3 with TRBJ2-1; 10 nucleotides line up with TRBD2. Germline CDR1 ENHRY, CDR2 SYGVKD. This CDR3 has 19 residues. With 4 bases clipped from V and 5 bases from J, the junction kept 17 bases outside the gene matches.